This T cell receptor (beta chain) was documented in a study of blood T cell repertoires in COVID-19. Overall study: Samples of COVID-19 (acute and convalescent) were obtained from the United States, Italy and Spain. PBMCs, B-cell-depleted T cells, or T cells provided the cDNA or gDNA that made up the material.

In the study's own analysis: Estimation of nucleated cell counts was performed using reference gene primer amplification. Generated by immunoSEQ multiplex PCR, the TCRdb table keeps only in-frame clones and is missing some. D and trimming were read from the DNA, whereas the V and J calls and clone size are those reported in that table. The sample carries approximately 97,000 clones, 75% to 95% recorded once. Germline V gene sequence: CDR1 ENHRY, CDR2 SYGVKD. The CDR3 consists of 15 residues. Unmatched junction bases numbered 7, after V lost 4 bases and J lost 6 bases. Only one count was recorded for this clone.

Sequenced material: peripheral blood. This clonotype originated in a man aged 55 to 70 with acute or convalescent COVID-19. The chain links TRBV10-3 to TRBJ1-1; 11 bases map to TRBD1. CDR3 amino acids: CAISGTGGDRAEAFF. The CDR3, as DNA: TGTGCCATCAGTGGGACAGGGGGCGATAGGGCTGAAGCTTTCTTT.